The rows below give T cell receptor beta chains drawn from one sample of a study of regulatory T cells in long-lasting Graves disease. TCRdb re-derived calls from the multiplex PCR reads in MiXCR, one entry per CDR3 protein. The sample carries over 650,000 distinct CDR3 sequences, around 32% recorded once. Source: peripheral blood mononuclear cells (PBMCs), taken when the disease was refractory, from a patient treated with antithyroid drugs. The receptors shown here come from a female donor with Graves disease. The CDR3 runs from the conserved cysteine through the conserved F or W. The order of the fields is J gene, clone size, V gene, CDR3 protein. Size is omitted from some rows. Given values are once, few, many or a class for expanded clones.

TRBJ2-5 . TRBV19 CASSRGTSRVVEAQYF
TRBJ1-1 many TRBV28 CASTPGTENTEAFF
TRBJ2-4 . TRBV7-9 CASSLTGGNIQYF
TRBJ2-7 . TRBV27 CASSFVRGPSYEQYF
TRBJ2-5 . TRBV6-2/TRBV6-3 CASKLEETQYF
TRBJ2-7 many TRBV6-2/TRBV6-3 CASSYSSAAVTYEQYF
TRBJ1-2 . TRBV7-9 CASSSKDGSNYGYTF
TRBJ1-5 . TRBV11-2 CASSLGLGGNQPQHF
TRBJ1-4 many TRBV5-1 CASSLSLNEKLFF
TRBJ1-2 . TRBV7-9 CASSFDREYGYTF
TRBJ2-5 . TRBV7-2 CASSLGGGRALGETQYF
TRBJ1-3 . TRBV6-9 CASSYRDPRDTIYF
TRBJ2-7 few TRBV25-1 CASSDYRDRAYEQYF
TRBJ2-7 few TRBV27 CASSFLGTGGREQYF
TRBJ2-3 . TRBV3-1 CASSPMEADRTDTQYF
TRBJ2-7 . TRBV3-1 CASSQENREQYF
TRBJ2-3 . TRBV6-5 CASSYSKTGAGDTQYF
TRBJ1-5 . TRBV19 CASSIGQGFNQPQHF
TRBJ2-7 . TRBV28 CASSGESSYEQYF
TRBJ2-2 . TRBV29-1 CSVMPGLANTGELFF
TRBJ2-7 once TRBV4-1 CASSQDPARGLEQYF
TRBJ1-5 . TRBV27 CASSWGGGQPQHF
TRBJ1-5 few TRBV19 CASSIQRTKGQPQHF
TRBJ1-5 few TRBV15 CATSSGDRVSQPQHF
TRBJ1-2 . TRBV5-1 CASSLAGPGYGYTF
TRBJ2-7 few TRBV29-1 CSVEDPGDRVPYEQYF
TRBJ2-5 . TRBV2 CASSDVGVKETQYF
TRBJ2-7 many TRBV6-1 CASSRTGTQTSGRVNEQYF
TRBJ1-1 many TRBV29-1 CSVEGQSNTEAFF
TRBJ1-5 . TRBV6-1 CASSPDRLGPQHF
TRBJ2-1 few TRBV11-3 CASSLELSTNNEQFF
TRBJ2-2 few TRBV7-9 CASSFLLRTQNTGELFF
TRBJ2-7 many TRBV28 CASSLLADSYEQYF
TRBJ2-7 . TRBV20-1 CSASGVTSPSEQYF
TRBJ2-2 few TRBV20-1 CSAPNFRETNTGELFF
TRBJ1-2 many TRBV28 CASRHTKGFANYGYTF
TRBJ2-5 many TRBV12-3/TRBV12-4 CASSFLGRETQYF
TRBJ1-4 . TRBV27 CASSFLPLGRRNEKLFF
TRBJ1-5 . TRBV19 CASSIGRQGNQPQHF
TRBJ1-1 . TRBV9 CASSVTDTNTEAFF
TRBJ2-2 . TRBV12-3/TRBV12-4 CASTPGGTGELFF
. few TRBV20-1 CSASVSGRAGETQYF
TRBJ2-5 many TRBV12-3/TRBV12-4 CASLRLAGIGTQYF
TRBJ1-2 few TRBV18 CASSPLGTGDGYTF
TRBJ2-7 once TRBV20-1 CSARVGTGGHEQYF
TRBJ1-1 many TRBV2 CASSVYSEAFF
TRBJ1-2 . TRBV12-3/TRBV12-4 CASTPAYYGYTF
TRBJ1-1 . TRBV6-1 CASSQSWFRTEAFF
TRBJ1-2 few TRBV11-2 CASSLGNREHSYGYTF
TRBJ1-4 . TRBV20-1 CSAREQGAYEKLFF